This TCR beta chain comes out of a study of blood T cell repertoires in COVID-19. Study details: The study drew acute and convalescent COVID-19 samples from the United States, Italy and Spain.

CDR1 is LGHDT and CDR2 is YNNKEL in the germline V gene (reference sequence). This CDR3 comprises 14 residues. Trimming took 3 bases from V and 10 from J, leaving 15 bases between them. This table comes from immunoSEQ multiplex PCR, and its TCRdb copy is limited to in-frame clones, with some not included. The sample gives about 39,000 clones, 85% to 90% of which show up once; approximately 25% is in the top ten. This receptor was obtained from a man in his forties or fifties with active or convalescent COVID-19. V is TRBV3-1 (or the pseudogene TRBV3-2) and J is TRBJ1-4, with no clear D. Material: peripheral blood. DNA of the CDR3: TGTGCCAGCAGCCAGCGAGACGGGAAGGTAAAACTGTTTTTT. Protein sequence: CASSQRDGKVKLFF.